This entry is about one T cell receptor beta chain. The antigen is not known. This entry comes from a study of T cell repertoires in cytomegalovirus infection. The overall study: Shared public TCR beta signatures pointed to both CMV infection and a matching HLA type. Study-level points and caveats: People with CMV and the relevant HLA were identified by cumulative public TCR beta family frequency. HLA-C-restricted CMV-specific TCR beta clonotypes prevailed in the ex vivo response.

V was trimmed by 5 bases and J by 3 bases, leaving 10 bases between them. The germline gives CDR1 WSHSY, CDR2 SAAADI. The CDR3 length is 13 residues. TCRdb reprocessed the reads with MiXCR, giving one entry per CDR3 protein. Of roughly 920,000 distinct CDR3 sequences listed, approximately 33% were seen once; the top ten hold 13%. The clonotype was recovered from a human donor in good health (CMV status not recorded). Some clones in this sample may be carry-over from other donors' samples. Sequenced material: cultured CD8+ T cells from PBMCs, taken from culture after CMV antigen stimulation. This chain links TRBV10-2 with TRBJ2-5; D perhaps matches TRBD2 (5 bases). In DNA, the CDR3 is TGCGCCAGCAGTTATTACGGGGAAGAGACCCAGTACTTC. It specifies CASSYYGEETQYF.